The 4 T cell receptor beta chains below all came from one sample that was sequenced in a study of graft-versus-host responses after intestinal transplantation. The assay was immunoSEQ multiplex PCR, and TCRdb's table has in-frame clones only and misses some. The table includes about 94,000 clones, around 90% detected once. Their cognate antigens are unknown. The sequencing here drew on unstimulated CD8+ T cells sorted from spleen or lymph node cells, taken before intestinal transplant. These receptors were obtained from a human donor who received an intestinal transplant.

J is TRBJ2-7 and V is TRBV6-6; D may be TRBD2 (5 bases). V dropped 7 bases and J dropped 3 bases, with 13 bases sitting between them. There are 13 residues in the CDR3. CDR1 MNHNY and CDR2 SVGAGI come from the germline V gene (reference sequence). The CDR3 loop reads CASTPGSLYEQYF. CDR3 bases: TGTGCCAGCACCCCGGGGAGCCTCTACGAGCAGTACTTC.

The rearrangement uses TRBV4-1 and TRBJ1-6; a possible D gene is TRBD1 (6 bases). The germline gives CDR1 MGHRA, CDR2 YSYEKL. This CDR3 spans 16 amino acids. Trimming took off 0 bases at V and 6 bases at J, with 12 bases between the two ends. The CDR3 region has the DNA TGCGCCAGCAGCCAAGATAACAGGGAGTTTAATTCACCCCTCCACTTT. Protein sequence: CASSQDNREFNSPLHF.

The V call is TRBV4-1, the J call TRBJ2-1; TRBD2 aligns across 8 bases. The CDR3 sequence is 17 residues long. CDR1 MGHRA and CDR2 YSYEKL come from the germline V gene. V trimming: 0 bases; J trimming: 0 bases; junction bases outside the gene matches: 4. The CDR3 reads CASSQDPSGGSYNEQFF. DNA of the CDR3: TGCGCCAGCAGCCAAGATCCCAGCGGGGGCTCCTACAATGAGCAGTTCTTC.

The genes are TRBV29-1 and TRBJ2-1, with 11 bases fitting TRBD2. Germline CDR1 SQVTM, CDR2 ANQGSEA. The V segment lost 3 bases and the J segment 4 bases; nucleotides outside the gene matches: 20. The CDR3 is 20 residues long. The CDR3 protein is CSVDSGTSGASGRPYNEQFF. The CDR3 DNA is TGCAGCGTTGACTCCGGGACCTCAGGGGCTAGCGGGAGGCCGTACAATGAGCAGTTCTTC.